This record covers a single TCR beta chain. PCR primers comprised 60 Vbeta and 13 Jbeta primers. Authors' data handling: About 11 million of the roughly 80 million unique TCR beta chains counted in a later analysis were shared. TCRdb keeps only in-frame clones here, not all; method: immunoSEQ multiplex PCR. D and trimming come from the DNA, and the V and J calls and clone size come from that table. The sample consists of about 60,000 clones, 70% to 80% of them appearing once. Healthy individuals who donated bone marrow served as the donors. Trimming took 4 bases from V and 9 from J; bases not matched to a gene: 10. The V gene's germline CDR1 is SGHNT and CDR2 YYREEE (reference sequence). CDR3 length: 15 residues. The sample originates from a study of cytomegalovirus exposure and HLA in healthy donors.

The sample consisted of PBMCs. This receptor was identified in a woman aged 55-69 years in good health and CMV-seropositive. The rearrangement uses TRBV5-4 and TRBJ1-6; TRBD1 matches at 7 bases. CDR3 loop: CASSRDSSYGSPLHF. CDR3 DNA: TGTGCCAGCAGCCGGGACAGCTCGTACGGTTCACCCCTCCACTTT.